This T cell receptor (gamma chain) is from a study of gamma-delta chains in newborns, infants, children. Overall study: Polyclonal expansion of innate γδ T cells after birth follows microbial exposure.

TCRdb fed the reads into CATT to redo clone calling. The sample has fewer than 750 gamma-chain clones, around 39% seen once. Remarks on this clone: The mismatch at residue 9 between this DNA's translation and the TCRdb protein of a much larger clone likely reflects a read error; the protein shown is translated from the DNA. The sample contains more than one DNA sequence encoding this CDR3.

V lost 0 bases and J lost 11; bases outside the gene matches: 7. The CDR3 is 16 amino acids. From germline, CDR1 is GITISATS and CDR2 ISYDGTV (reference sequence). The chain joins TRGV9 to TRGJP. TCRdb supplies no J gene; here it was assigned by aligning the nucleotide sequence to germline. The specimen was blood. The TCR comes from a child who was a newborn, infant or young child, either healthy, febrile or measles-vaccinated (not recorded which). Here the CDR3 DNA reads TGTGCCTTGTGGGAGGTGCGGGAGGTGGGCAAAAAAATCAAGGTATTT. This encodes CALWEVREVGKKIKVF.